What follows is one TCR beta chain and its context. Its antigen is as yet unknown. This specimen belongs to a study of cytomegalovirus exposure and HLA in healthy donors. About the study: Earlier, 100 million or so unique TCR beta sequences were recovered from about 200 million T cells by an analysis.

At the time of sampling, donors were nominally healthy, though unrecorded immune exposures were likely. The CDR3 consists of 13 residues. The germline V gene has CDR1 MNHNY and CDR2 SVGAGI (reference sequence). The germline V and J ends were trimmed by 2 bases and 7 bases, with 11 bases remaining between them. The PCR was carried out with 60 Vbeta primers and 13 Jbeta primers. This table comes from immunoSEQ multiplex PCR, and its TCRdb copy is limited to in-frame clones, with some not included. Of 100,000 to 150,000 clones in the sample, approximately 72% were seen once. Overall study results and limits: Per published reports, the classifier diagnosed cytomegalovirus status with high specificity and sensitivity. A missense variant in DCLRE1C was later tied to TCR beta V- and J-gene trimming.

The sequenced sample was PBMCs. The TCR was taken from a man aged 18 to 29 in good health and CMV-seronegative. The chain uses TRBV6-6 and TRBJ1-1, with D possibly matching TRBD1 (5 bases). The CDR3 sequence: CASSYRGNGEAFF. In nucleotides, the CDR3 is TGTGCCAGCAGTTACAGGGGAAATGGTGAAGCTTTCTTT.